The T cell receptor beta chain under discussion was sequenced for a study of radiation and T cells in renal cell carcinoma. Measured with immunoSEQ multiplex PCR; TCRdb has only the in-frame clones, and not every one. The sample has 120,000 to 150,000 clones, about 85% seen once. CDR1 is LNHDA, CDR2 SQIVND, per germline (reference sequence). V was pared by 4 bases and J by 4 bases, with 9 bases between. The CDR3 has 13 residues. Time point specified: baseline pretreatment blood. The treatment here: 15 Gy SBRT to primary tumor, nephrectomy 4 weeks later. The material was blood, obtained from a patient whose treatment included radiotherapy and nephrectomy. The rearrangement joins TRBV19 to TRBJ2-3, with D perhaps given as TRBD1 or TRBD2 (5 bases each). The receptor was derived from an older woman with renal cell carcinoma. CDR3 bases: TGTGCCAGTAGTAACCGGGGCCCAGATACGCAGTATTTT. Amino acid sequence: CASSNRGPDTQYF.